The subject of this entry is one TCR beta chain. This table comes from immunoSEQ multiplex PCR, and its TCRdb copy is limited to in-frame clones, with some not included. The sample consists of 75,000 to 95,000 clones, approximately 85% of them appearing once. The record originates from a study of OX40 agonist ivuxolimab in advanced cancers. Trimming took off 5 bases at V and 1 base at J, with 6 bases between the two ends. The CDR3 sequence is 12 residues long. The germline V gene has CDR1 SGHRS and CDR2 YFSETQ. The rearrangement uses TRBV5-1 and TRBJ2-5; no firm D call. The sample was CD4+ or CD8+ T cells sorted from blood, taken in a trial of the OX40 agonist ivuxolimab. The receptor was derived from an adult with an advanced solid tumor such as melanoma, head and neck, liver or kidney cancer. The chain's CDR3 is CASSQLQETQYF. As DNA, the CDR3 is TGCGCCAGCAGTCAACTCCAAGAGACCCAGTACTTC.